This T cell receptor beta chain was found in a study of blood T cell repertoires in COVID-19. Study-level information: COVID-19 samples, acute and convalescent, were from the United States, Italy and Spain.

Original analysis: Amplification from reference gene primers served as the basis for estimated nucleated cell counts. Method: immunoSEQ multiplex PCR; TCRdb's copy keeps in-frame clones and lacks some. V and J calls plus clone size are reproduced from that table; the DNA served to infer D and trimming. The table includes 60,000 to 70,000 clones, 65% to 85% detected once. Trimming removed 1 base from V and 2 bases from J, with 12 bases in between. The CDR3 loop spans 15 amino acids. From germline, CDR1 is SGDLS and CDR2 YYNGEE. V is TRBV9 and J is TRBJ1-1; D is perhaps TRBD1 (5 bases). The TCR comes from a woman aged 60-70 years with acute or convalescent COVID-19. Sequenced material: peripheral blood. CDR3 sequence (DNA): TGTGCCAGCAGCGTATCTGGCCAGGGAAACACTGAAGCTTTCTTT. It yields the protein CASSVSGQGNTEAFF. The full variable domain, rest sourced from reference TRBV9 and TRBJ1-1, is DSGVTQTPKHLITATGQRVTLRCSPRSGDLSVYWYQQSLDQGLQFLIQYYNGEERAKGNILERFSAQQFPDLHSELNLSSLELGDSALYFCASSVSGQGNTEAFFGQGTRLTVV.